Presented here are 20 T cell receptor beta chains from one specimen sequenced in a study of blood T cell repertoires in COVID-19. Profiled with immunoSEQ multiplex PCR; TCRdb holds only in-frame clones, not every one. Seen here are 250,000 or so clones, 85% to 90% observed once, and the top ten hold less than 0.9%. The sample was PBMCs or T cells enriched from blood (not recorded which). The receptor set was obtained from a middle-aged man who had been exposed to COVID-19.

This clone was counted once. The chain recombines TRBV10-2 with TRBJ1-4; TRBD1 matches 9 bases. V shed 6 bases and J 8 bases; nucleotides not matched to a gene: 4. The CDR3 totals 13 residues. Germline lookup yields CDR1 WSHSY and CDR2 SAAADI. The CDR3 protein is CASRGTGYEKLFF. The CDR3 nucleotides read TGCGCCAGCAGGGGGACAGGGTACGAAAAACTGTTTTTT.

V and J are TRBV15 and TRBJ1-5; D ambiguous. The V and J ends lost 4 bases and 2 bases respectively, with 12 bases between them. CDR1 LNHNV and CDR2 YYDKDF come from the germline V gene (reference sequence). The CDR3 sequence is 15 residues long. Here the CDR3 DNA reads TGTGCCACCAGCATAGATCCCGGTGGCAATCAGCCCCAGCATTTT. It is translated as CATSIDPGGNQPQHF.

The chain carries TRBV14 and TRBJ1-2, with TRBD1 as a possible D gene (6 bases). The CDR3 loop spans 16 amino acids. CDR1 is SGHDN, CDR2 FVKESK, per germline. V lost 4 bases and J 3 bases, leaving 18 bases between the germline ends. For the CDR3, the DNA is TGTGCCAGCAGCCGCACTTTTAGACAGGTCGACTATGGCTACACCTTC. Translated, it gives CASSRTFRQVDYGYTF.

As for this clone: The sample carries other DNA sequences with the same CDR3. V usage is TRBV5-1 and J usage is TRBJ1-2, with D perhaps matching TRBD1 (5 bases). V lost 2 bases and J 8 bases, leaving 13 bases between the germline ends. The germline V gene has CDR1 SGHRS and CDR2 YFSETQ. The CDR3 extends over 13 amino acids. CDR3 loop: CASSLGTGEGYTF. As DNA, the CDR3 is TGCGCCAGCAGCTTAGGAACGGGGGAAGGCTACACCTTC.

The genes are TRBV7-9 and TRBJ2-5, with D tentatively TRBD2 (7 bases). CDR1 and CDR2 (germline): SEHNR, FQNEAQ (reference sequence). The V gene lost 5 bases and the J gene lost 5 bases, with 15 bases spanning the gap. The CDR3 contains 14 residues. The CDR3 DNA follows: TGTGCCAGCAGCCTGGGGGGGGGCGATGAGACCCAGTACTTC. This gives the protein CASSLGGGDETQYF.

The CDR3 nucleotides read TGTGCCAGCTCACCGGGCAGGGGTAGCAATCAGCCCCAGCATTTT. Translated, it gives CASSPGRGSNQPQHF. The V call is TRBV18, the J call TRBJ1-5; weak D call: TRBD1 (6 bases). The CDR3 loop spans 15 amino acids. CDR1 is KGHSH, CDR2 LQKENI, per germline. V was cut by 3 bases and J by 0 bases, with 9 bases left in between.

This sequence joins TRBV6-5 and TRBJ1-2; 8 positions match TRBD1. Germline CDR1 MNHEY, CDR2 SVGAGI. The junction had 7 bases not matched to a gene; V was cut back by 6 bases and J by 4 bases. The CDR3 sequence is 14 residues long. The CDR3 reads CASSDRGVVYGYTF. CDR3 DNA: TGTGCCAGCAGCGACAGGGGAGTCGTCTATGGCTACACCTTC.

To note about this clone: The sample contains more than one DNA sequence encoding this CDR3. The chain is built from TRBV2 and TRBJ1-5, with a possible D match to TRBD1 (5 bases). Germline loops: CDR1 SNHLY, CDR2 FYNNEI. V shed 3 bases and J shed 6 bases, with 12 bases lying between them. The CDR3 totals 14 residues. The CDR3 is CASSDQGVGQPQHF. CDR3 nucleotide sequence: TGTGCCAGCAGTGACCAGGGTGTGGGTCAGCCCCAGCATTTT.

This clone occurred a few times. The rearrangement joins TRBV18 to TRBJ2-7; D possibly corresponds to TRBD2 (6 bases). The CDR3 has 16 residues. Germline CDR1 reads KGHSH; CDR2 reads LQKENI. Trimming removed 2 bases from V and 0 bases from J, with 14 bases in between. Here the CDR3 reads CASSPNGRGSSYEQYV. In nucleotides, the CDR3 is TGTGCCAGCTCACCAAACGGGCGGGGTAGCTCCTACGAGCAGTACGTC.

V and J are TRBV2 and TRBJ1-6; 7 bases align to TRBD1. Trimming took 11 bases from V and 5 from J; bases not matched to a gene: 6. CDR3 length: 13 residues. Germline V lookup: CDR1 SNHLY, CDR2 FYNNEI. CDR3 sequence (DNA): TGTGCCGGCGGGACAGATGATAATTCACCCCTCCACTTT. It encodes CAGGTDDNSPLHF.

This clone was found once. The V and J genes are TRBV28 and TRBJ1-2; D is perhaps TRBD1 (6 bases). Germline assignment: CDR1 MDHEN and CDR2 SYDVKM. This CDR3 region has 14 residues. V was clipped by 10 bases and J by 6 bases, with 21 bases between them. CDR3 sequence: CATVVLGGQDGYTF. The CDR3 DNA follows: TGTGCCACCGTCGTCTTGGGGGGGCAGGATGGCTACACCTTC.

This sequence joins TRBV10-3 and TRBJ1-1; D uncertain. Germline loops: CDR1 ENHRY, CDR2 SYGVKD. The CDR3 is made up of 13 amino acids. Trimming cost V 6 bases and J 3 bases, with 11 bases left between them. This chain's CDR3 is CAIRRIEDTEAFF. In DNA form, the CDR3 reads TGTGCCATCAGAAGGATAGAGGACACTGAAGCTTTCTTT.

The chain employs TRBV7-2 and TRBJ2-7; 10 positions agree with TRBD2. Germline CDR1 reads SGHTA; CDR2 reads FQGNSA. Losses at the gene ends were 3 bases for V and 3 bases for J; bases not matched to a gene: 2. There are 14 residues in the CDR3. CDR3 DNA: TGTGCCAGCAGCTTTACTAGCGGGGACTACGAGCAGTACTTC. Its protein product is CASSFTSGDYEQYF.

The J gene is TRBJ1-5, the V gene TRBV5-1; D is ambiguous. V was pared by 6 bases and J by 0 bases, with 13 bases between. Germline lookup yields CDR1 SGHRS and CDR2 YFSETQ. The CDR3 consists of 15 residues. The chain's CDR3 is CASKLIPNSNQPQHF. The CDR3 bases are TGCGCCAGCAAACTCATCCCAAATAGCAATCAGCCCCAGCATTTT.

This chain connects TRBV15 to TRBJ1-1; no definite D call. CDR1 LNHNV and CDR2 YYDKDF come from the germline V gene (reference sequence). The CDR3 length is 13 residues. The germline V and J ends were trimmed by 0 bases and 9 bases, with 11 bases remaining between them. The CDR3 region has the DNA TGTGCCACCAGCAGAGATATTAGGACTAAAGCTTTCTTT. As protein: CATSRDIRTKAFF.

The chain is built from TRBV27 and TRBJ1-4; D is possibly TRBD1 (6 bases). The CDR3 is made up of 13 amino acids. The V end lost 5 bases, the J end lost 11 bases, and 15 bases lay between the germline ends. Germline assignment: CDR1 MNHEY and CDR2 SMNVEV (reference sequence). Written as DNA, the CDR3 is TGTGCCAGCAGTACCGAGATCAGGGGTAAACTGTTTTTT. The encoded protein is CASSTEIRGKLFF.

The chain recombines TRBV13 with TRBJ1-5; D is uncertain. This CDR3 comprises 13 residues. Germline CDR1 PRHDT, CDR2 FYEKMQ (reference sequence). Deletions cut 3 bases from V and 4 bases from J, with 7 bases between. The CDR3 DNA sequence: TGTGCCAGCAGCTTGCAGAGGAATCAGCCCCAGCATTTT. Amino acid sequence: CASSLQRNQPQHF.

V is TRBV7-9 and J is TRBJ1-6; 7 bases agree with TRBD1. CDR1 is SEHNR, CDR2 FQNEAQ, per germline (reference sequence). The ends lost 6 bases at V and 5 bases at J; junction bases unmatched: 10. The CDR3 totals 16 residues. The CDR3, as DNA: TGTGCCAGCAGATTCACAGGGGCGTCAAATAATTCACCCCTCCACTTT. Amino acid sequence: CASRFTGASNNSPLHF.

J is TRBJ2-7 and V is TRBV9; D possibly corresponds to TRBD1 (6 bases). Trimming shortened V by 0 bases and J by 7 bases, and 14 bases separated the two germline ends. Looked up from germline, CDR1 is SGDLS and CDR2 is YYNGEE. The CDR3 length is 14 residues. The CDR3 DNA reads as TGTGCCAGCAGCGTAGGGGGGCCGCTATTGGAGCAGTACTTC. This translates into CASSVGGPLLEQYF. Using reference TRBV9 and TRBJ2-7 for the parts outside the CDR3, the full variable domain is DSGVTQTPKHLITATGQRVTLRCSPRSGDLSVYWYQQSLDQGLQFLIQYYNGEERAKGNILERFSAQQFPDLHSELNLSSLELGDSALYFCASSVGGPLLEQYFGPGTRLTVT.

The chain joins TRBV21-1 to TRBJ2-7; TRBD1 reflects the table's D call only, with no check against the DNA. TRBV21-1 is a pseudogene. The length of the CDR3 is 16 residues. The CDR3 reads CASSKVARARVYEQYF. CDR3 sequence (DNA): TGTGCCAGCAGCAAAGTTGCCCGGGCCAGGGTCTACGAGCAGTACTTC.